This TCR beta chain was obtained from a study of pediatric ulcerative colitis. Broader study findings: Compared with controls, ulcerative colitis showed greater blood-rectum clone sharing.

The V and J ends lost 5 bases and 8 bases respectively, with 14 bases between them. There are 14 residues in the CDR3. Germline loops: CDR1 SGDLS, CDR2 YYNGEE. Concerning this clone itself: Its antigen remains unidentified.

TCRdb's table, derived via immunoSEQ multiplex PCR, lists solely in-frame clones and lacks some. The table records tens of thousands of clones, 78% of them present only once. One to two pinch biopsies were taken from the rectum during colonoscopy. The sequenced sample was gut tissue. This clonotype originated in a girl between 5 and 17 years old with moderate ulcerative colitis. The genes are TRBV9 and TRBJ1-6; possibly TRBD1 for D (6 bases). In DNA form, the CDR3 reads TGTGCCAGCAGTAGAGGGGGTCCGGATTCACCCCTCCACTTT. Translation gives CASSRGGPDSPLHF.